This passage covers 6 T cell receptor beta chains from one sample sequenced in a study of shared clonotypes between healthy human individuals. Clones were read by immunoSEQ multiplex PCR, and TCRdb kept only the in-frame ones, dropping some. The table records around 2.3 million clones, approximately 96% of them present only once. Sequenced sample: naive CD4+ T cells sorted from blood. Subset denoted: CD45RA+ positively selected. These TCRs come from a man younger than 30 in good health.

The V call is TRBV11-2, the J call TRBJ2-3, with 8 bases identical to TRBD2. V lost 2 bases, J lost 4 bases, and 11 bases stayed unmatched. Germline V CDR1 and CDR2: SGHAT, FQNNGV. The length of the CDR3 is 17 residues. This CDR3 is CASSLSLRGGLADTQYF. CDR3 sequence (DNA): TGTGCCAGCAGCTTATCGCTCCGGGGGGGGCTGGCAGATACGCAGTATTTT. Variable domain in full (rest from reference TRBV11-2 and TRBJ2-3): EAGVAQSPRYKIIEKRQSVAFWCNPISGHATLYWYQQILGQGPKLLIQFQNNGVVDDSQLPKDRFSAERLKGVDSTLKIQPAKLEDSAVYLCASSLSLRGGLADTQYFGPGTRLTVL.

This rearrangement joins TRBV10-1 to TRBJ2-1; TRBD2 might be the D (5 bases). The CDR3 totals 16 residues. Per the germline V gene, CDR1 is WNHNN and CDR2 is SYGVQD (reference sequence). The V end was cut by 3 bases, the J end by 0 bases, with 12 bases between. The CDR3 spells CASSEKEVSSYNEQFF. The CDR3 DNA follows: TGCGCCAGCAGTGAAAAGGAGGTTAGCTCCTACAATGAGCAGTTCTTC.

The chain uses TRBV5-6 and TRBJ1-3, with D perhaps TRBD1 (6 bases). From germline, CDR1 is SGHDT and CDR2 YYEEEE. CDR3 length: 15 residues. Trimming removed 4 bases from V and 2 bases from J, with 13 bases in between. The CDR3 reads CASSPDDRTGNTIYF. The CDR3 bases are TGTGCCAGCAGCCCGGACGACAGGACTGGAAACACCATATATTTT. Complete variable domain (other parts from reference TRBV5-6 and TRBJ1-3): DAGVTQSPTHLIKTRGQQVTLRCSPKSGHDTVSWYQQALGQGPQFIFQYYEEEERQRGNFPDRFSGHQFPNYSSELNVNALLLGDSALYLCASSPDDRTGNTIYFGEGSWLTVV.

The V and J genes are TRBV6-4 and TRBJ2-2; TRBD2 matches 12 bases. The CDR3 contains 15 residues. Germline V gene sequence: CDR1 MRHNA, CDR2 SNTAGT. V dropped 4 bases and J dropped 7; count of bases not matched to a gene: 4. The CDR3: CASSAGLAGSGELFF. CDR3 bases: TGTGCCAGCAGTGCCGGACTAGCGGGAAGCGGGGAGCTGTTTTTT.

The CDR3 nucleotides read TGCGCCAGCAGCTCCTACTCGGACGAGCAGTACTTC. Translating it yields CASSSYSDEQYF. The rearrangement links TRBV5-1 to TRBJ2-7; D gene uncertain. The CDR3 is made up of 12 amino acids. Germline V CDR1 and CDR2: SGHRS, YFSETQ. The germline V and J ends were trimmed by 3 bases and 5 bases, with 9 bases remaining between them.

This chain connects TRBV5-1 to TRBJ1-1; no definite D call. Deletions cut 0 bases from V and 0 bases from J, with 12 bases between. Germline V gene sequence: CDR1 SGHRS, CDR2 YFSETQ. The length of the CDR3 is 16 residues. In nucleotides, the CDR3 is TGCGCCAGCAGCTTGGACGTGGTCACAGTGAACACTGAAGCTTTCTTT. Translating it yields CASSLDVVTVNTEAFF.